These 9 T cell receptor beta chains were sequenced from one sample in a study of control samples from healthy donors and cancer patients. Produced via immunoSEQ multiplex PCR; TCRdb's table is partial and in-frame only. This table holds about 170,000 clones, 91% found once. Sample: blood. These TCRs come from a woman aged 30 to 39 in good health.

Concerning this clone: One base away lies a much larger clone, so this may be a sequencing read error. This chain joins TRBV5-1 and TRBJ1-1, with 8 bases identical to TRBD1. The CDR3 runs 13 residues. Germline V gene sequence: CDR1 SGHRS, CDR2 YFSETQ. V shed 5 bases and J 1 base; nucleotides not matched to a gene: 1. The CDR3 bases are TGCGCCAGCAGGGGGACAGGGAACACTGAAGCTTTCTTT. It encodes CASRGTGNTEAFF.

The chain uses TRBV9 and TRBJ2-5, with 13 bases fitting TRBD2. The CDR3 spans 16 residues. CDR1 is SGDLS and CDR2 is YYNGEE in the germline V gene. J lost 1 base, V lost 3 bases, and 3 bases had no gene match. The CDR3 sequence: CASSEGTSGTQETQYF. The DNA of the CDR3 is TGTGCCAGCAGCGAGGGGACTAGCGGGACCCAAGAGACCCAGTACTTC. Variable domain in full (rest from reference TRBV9 and TRBJ2-5): DSGVTQTPKHLITATGQRVTLRCSPRSGDLSVYWYQQSLDQGLQFLIQYYNGEERAKGNILERFSAQQFPDLHSELNLSSLELGDSALYFCASSEGTSGTQETQYFGPGTRLLVL.

Turning to this clone: The sample has other DNA sequences that encode this CDR3 too. The chain employs TRBV7-2 and TRBJ1-2; D ambiguous. The CDR3 runs to 14 residues. Deletions cut 1 base from V and 2 bases from J, with 8 bases between. CDR1 and CDR2 (germline): SGHTA, FQGNSA. The CDR3 sequence is CASSLEAGNYGYTF. In DNA form, the CDR3 reads TGTGCCAGCAGCTTAGAAGCAGGCAACTATGGCTACACCTTC.

The CDR3 protein is CASRMLAGGRETQYF. The CDR3, as DNA: TGTGCCAGCAGGATGTTGGCGGGGGGGCGGGAGACCCAGTACTTC. V usage is TRBV6-6 and J usage is TRBJ2-5, with TRBD2 identical over 9 bases. The germline V gene encodes CDR1 MNHNY and CDR2 SVGAGI (reference sequence). Losses at the gene ends were 6 bases for V and 5 bases for J; bases not matched to a gene: 10. This CDR3 comprises 15 residues.

This clone appeared once. The chain couples TRBV27 to TRBJ1-5; 9 positions match TRBD1. CDR1 and CDR2 from the germline V gene are MNHEY and SMNVEV (reference sequence). CDR3 size: 13 residues. V lost 6 bases and J lost 6; bases outside the gene matches: 3. This chain's CDR3 is CASSSTGGQPQHF. The CDR3 DNA follows: TGTGCCAGCAGCTCGACAGGGGGTCAGCCCCAGCATTTT.

The chain uses TRBV5-1 and TRBJ1-4; D is unclear. The V gene's germline CDR1 is SGHRS and CDR2 YFSETQ. The CDR3 loop spans 14 amino acids. V shed 0 bases and J shed 5 bases, with 8 bases lying between them. The CDR3 nucleotides are TGCGCCAGCAGCTTGGAGGACGGGAATGAAAAACTGTTTTTT. Its protein product is CASSLEDGNEKLFF. Drawing the rest from reference TRBV5-1 and TRBJ1-4, the complete variable domain is KAGVTQTPRYLIKTRGQQVTLSCSPISGHRSVSWYQQTPGQGLQFLFEYFSETQRNKGNFPGRFSGRQFSNSRSEMNVSTLELGDSALYLCASSLEDGNEKLFFGSGTQLSVL.

This sequence joins TRBV6-6 and TRBJ2-1, with D possibly being TRBD1 (6 bases). CDR1 is MNHNY, CDR2 SVGAGI, per germline (reference sequence). The CDR3 totals 14 residues. V was cut by 2 bases and J by 2 bases, with 7 bases left in between. The CDR3 coding sequence is TGTGCCAGCAGTTACGGGGACACCTACAATGAGCAGTTCTTC. Translated: CASSYGDTYNEQFF.

The V call is TRBV4-3, the J call TRBJ1-5, with 7 bases aligning to TRBD1. The V gene's germline CDR1 is LGHNA and CDR2 YSLEER. This CDR3 is 14 amino acids long. After removal of 3 bases from V and 2 bases from J, the junction contained 1 base not matched to a gene. CDR3 nucleotides: TGCGCCAGCAGCCACGGACAGGGCAATCAGCCCCAGCATTTT. Protein: CASSHGQGNQPQHF.

The chain is built from TRBV28 and TRBJ1-1; perhaps TRBD1 as D (5 bases). V was trimmed by 7 bases and J by 5 bases, leaving 20 bases between them. Germline V gene sequence: CDR1 MDHEN, CDR2 SYDVKM. The CDR3 has 15 residues. The CDR3 region is CASTRSQGRSTEAFF. The CDR3 nucleotides read TGTGCCAGCACCCGATCCCAGGGAAGAAGTACTGAAGCTTTCTTT.